These 28 T cell receptor beta chains were all obtained from the same sample, sequenced in a study of tumor-infiltrating lymphocytes in primary liver carcinoma. RNA and DNA were co-extracted from 20-30 mg of unsorted bulk tissue. TCR beta cDNA was made from around 460 ng total RNA with a constant-region primer. Libraries of TCR beta came from three nested multiplex PCR rounds with slightly modified ARM-PCR. The opening two PCR rounds, around 11 cycles each, paired TRBV1-TRBV30 forward primers with a C-beta reverse primer. TCRdb analysed the multiplex PCR reads with MiXCR anew, one entry per CDR3 protein. The sample includes more than 95,000 distinct CDR3 sequences, roughly 85% of them seen just once. The sequencing input was liver tumor tissue from sampling region 3. Subset in this sample: tumor region T3, left-lateral pole. These receptors all stem from a man aged 35-49 years with primary liver carcinoma and hepatitis B virus infection.

Remarks on this clonotype: The junction departs from germline at one end; a sequencing error may be responsible. The V gene is TRBV6-1, the J gene TRBJ2-1; 8 nucleotides match TRBD2. The CDR3 spans 15 residues. In germline, CDR1 is MNHNS, CDR2 SASEGT. The CDR3 DNA follows: TGTGCCAGCAGTCCTCGGACTAGCAGGAGGCATGAGCAATTCTTC. This sequence encodes CASSPRTSRRHEQFF.

Notes on this clonotype: A single base separates this from a much larger clone, so it may be a read error. This sequence joins TRBV28 and TRBJ1-2; TRBD1 agrees at 8 bases. CDR1 is MDHEN, CDR2 SYDVKM, per germline. Unmatched junction bases numbered 11, after V lost 11 bases and J lost 0 bases. CDR3 size: 15 residues. The DNA for the CDR3 is TGTGCCGGCCGTGGACAGGGCCTAGCTAACTATGGCTACACCTTC. Residues: CAGRGQGLANYGYTF.

Comment on this clonotype: An end of the junction does not agree with germline; a read error may underlie this. The chain recombines TRBV6-1 with TRBJ1-2, with D unclear. CDR1 and CDR2 (germline): MNHNS, SASEGT. CDR3 size: 13 residues. DNA of the CDR3: TGTGCCAGCCTTTCGGTTGTAGACTATGGCTACAGCTTC. This sequence encodes CASLSVVDYGYSF.

Comment on this clonotype: The junction shows a germline mismatch at one end, possibly a read error. The chain uses TRBV7-9 and TRBJ1-1, with D perhaps matching TRBD1 (5 bases). This CDR3 region has 13 residues. CDR1 and CDR2 (germline): SEHNR, FQNEAQ (reference sequence). CDR3 region: CASSLTEDIETFF. The CDR3 DNA reads as TGTGCCAGCAGCTTGACAGAGGACATTGAAACTTTCTTT.

For this clonotype: Compared with germline, one end of the junction differs, possibly owing to a read error. The chain employs TRBV30 and TRBJ2-7; D might be TRBD2 (6 bases). Germline V lookup: CDR1 GTSNPN, CDR2 SVGIG (reference sequence). CDR3 length: 14 residues. CDR3 in DNA: TGTGCCTGTAACGTCGGCGGGATAGGTGAAGAGCAATACTTC. It encodes CACNVGGIGEEQYF. The whole variable domain, remainder taken from reference TRBV30 and TRBJ2-7, is SQTIHQWPATLVQPVGSPLSLECTVEGTSNPNLYWYRQAAGRGLQLLFYSVGIGQISSEVPQNLSASRPQDRQFILSSKKLLLSDSGFYLCACNVGGIGEEQYFGPGTRLTVT.

Notes on this clonotype: The junction departs from germline at one end; a sequencing error may be responsible. This chain links TRBV6-2 or TRBV6-3 with TRBJ2-7; D is perhaps TRBD2 (6 bases). The V gene's germline CDR1 is MNHEY and CDR2 SVGEGT. The CDR3 extends over 14 amino acids. CDR3 residues: CTSNDAKGRYEQYF. In DNA, the CDR3 is TGTACCAGCAACGACGCCAAGGGGAGGTACGAGCAGTACTTC.

Comment on this clonotype: Being one base from a much bigger clone, this may be a read error. The V call is TRBV19, the J call TRBJ1-5; D is unresolved. Germline CDR1 reads LNHDA; CDR2 reads SQIVND (reference sequence). This CDR3 contains 13 residues. CDR3 in DNA: TGTGTCACCCGGAGGTCGGTTAATCAGCCCCAGCATTTT. It yields the protein CVTRRSVNQPQHF.

As regards this clonotype: A junction end diverges from the germline sequence, so it may reflect a read error. This chain joins TRBV6-1 and TRBJ2-5; D uncertain. This CDR3 is 13 amino acids long. Germline V CDR1 and CDR2: MNHNS, SASEGT. CDR3 coding DNA: TGTGCGAGCAACCGAGTATCGTGGGAGACCCAGTACTTC. Translating it yields CASNRVSWETQYF.

Notes on this clonotype: Germline and junction disagree at one end, which may indicate a read error. The chain joins TRBV5-1 to TRBJ1-3, with D possibly TRBD1 on 6 matching bases. This CDR3 is 16 amino acids long. In germline, CDR1 is SGHRS, CDR2 YFSETQ. CDR3 in DNA: TGCGCCAGCAGGTTGGACTTAGGGGGCTCTGGAAACACCATATATTTT. It yields the protein CASRLDLGGSGNTIYF. The whole variable domain, remainder taken from reference TRBV5-1 and TRBJ1-3, is KAGVTQTPRYLIKTRGQQVTLSCSPISGHRSVSWYQQTPGQGLQFLFEYFSETQRNKGNFPGRFSGRQFSNSRSEMNVSTLELGDSALYLCASRLDLGGSGNTIYFGEGSWLTVV.

As concerns this clonotype: One end of the junction is discordant with germline, which a read error may explain. The gene calls are TRBV30 and TRBJ2-7, with 9 bases that match TRBD2. The germline V gene encodes CDR1 GTSNPN and CDR2 SVGIG (reference sequence). The CDR3 loop spans 13 amino acids. CDR3 coding DNA: TGTGCCTGGGATATTAGCGGGAGTTACGAGCATTACTTC. It translates to CAWDISGSYEHYF.

Points on this clonotype: Germline and junction disagree at one end, which may indicate a read error. This sequence joins TRBV29-1 and TRBJ1-1; possibly TRBD1 for D (5 bases). In germline, CDR1 is SQVTM, CDR2 ANQGSEA. The CDR3 runs to 15 residues. The CDR3 region is CSARVGWGMNIEAFF. Here the CDR3 DNA reads TGCAGTGCCCGGGTAGGGTGGGGGATGAACATTGAAGCATTCTTT.

Comment on this clonotype: The germline gene is not matched at one end of the junction; a read error may be the cause. This chain links TRBV5-6 with TRBJ2-7; possibly TRBD2 for D (5 bases). The germline gives CDR1 SGHDT, CDR2 YYEEEE. This CDR3 has 14 residues. Written as DNA, the CDR3 is TGTGGCAGCAGCATGGGAGCAGGTTCCTACGAGCAGTACTTC. It translates to CGSSMGAGSYEQYF.

This clonotype was seen just once. Relative to the germline gene, one junction end is altered; a read error may explain this. Here the CDR3 reads CTSSTSGGRSYEQYF. CDR3 DNA sequence: TGCACCAGCAGCACATCCGGGGGACGGTCCTACGAACAGTACTTC. The V and J genes are TRBV5-1 and TRBJ2-7, with D tentatively TRBD2 (6 bases). CDR1 is SGHRS, CDR2 YFSETQ, per germline. The CDR3 runs to 15 residues.

The chain combines TRBV29-1 with TRBJ1-1; unclear D gene. This CDR3 is 15 amino acids long. CDR1 and CDR2 (germline): SQVTM, ANQGSEA. Here the CDR3 reads CIVGAGWGMNTEAFF. The DNA for the CDR3 is TGCATCGTCGGCGCGGGGTGGGGTATGAACACTGAAGCTTTCTTT.

CDR3 sequence reads: CISSPGYTDTQYF. For the CDR3, the DNA is TGTATCAGCAGCCCAGGATACACAGATACGCAGTATTTT. This chain links TRBV14 with TRBJ2-3; D is unresolved. Germline values: CDR1 SGHDN, CDR2 FVKESK. The CDR3 runs to 13 residues.

Concerning this clonotype itself: Possible read error: a much larger clone is one base away. The chain uses TRBV2 and TRBJ2-1; 11 positions match TRBD2. With V trimmed by 8 bases and J by 9 bases, 12 bases remained unmatched. This CDR3 is built from 15 residues. CDR1 SNHLY and CDR2 FYNNEI come from the germline V gene. The CDR3 here is CASGPIAGGRSEQFF. In nucleotides, the CDR3 is TGTGCCAGCGGACCCATAGCGGGAGGGCGTAGTGAGCAGTTCTTC.

The chain is built from TRBV6-2 or TRBV6-3 and TRBJ2-7; perhaps TRBD1 as D (6 bases). The V end was cut by 7 bases, the J end by 5 bases, with 18 bases between. CDR3 length equals 14 residues. CDR1 is MNHEY and CDR2 is SVGEGT in the germline V gene. This chain's CDR3 is CASNRRNRAHEQYF. The CDR3 nucleotides read TGTGCCAGCAACCGCCGGAACAGGGCCCACGAGCAGTACTTC.

As regards this clonotype: The conserved phenylalanine or tryptophan normally closing the CDR3 is absent here, so this likely arose from a read error. The chain recombines TRBV11-2 with TRBJ1-1; D gene uncertain. Germline lookup yields CDR1 SGHAT and CDR2 FQNNGV. The CDR3 has 13 amino acids. CDR3 sequence: CDSSLGLNTEAFY. CDR3 sequence (DNA): TGTGACAGCAGCTTAGGCTTGAACACTGAAGCTTTCTAT.

The chain is built from TRBV2 and TRBJ2-3; perhaps TRBD1 as D (6 bases). Per the germline V gene, CDR1 is SNHLY and CDR2 is FYNNEI. Deletions cut 7 bases from V and 4 bases from J, with 15 bases between. This CDR3 region has 14 residues. CDR3 residues: CASKRTANADTQYF. In nucleotides, the CDR3 is TGTGCCAGCAAGAGGACAGCTAACGCAGATACGCAGTATTTT.

As to this clonotype: Likely a read error: the CDR3 ends without its conserved phenylalanine or tryptophan. The chain employs TRBV7-9 and TRBJ2-1; D is unresolved. Germline V gene sequence: CDR1 SEHNR, CDR2 FQNEAQ (reference sequence). This CDR3 is built from 15 residues. The CDR3 DNA reads as TGTGTCAGCAGTAACAGTTTATCCGAAAACAATGAGCAGTTCGTC. It codes for CVSSNSLSENNEQFV.

This clonotype was detected once. At one end, the junction sequence differs from germline, possibly due to a read error. The chain has TRBV5-1 and TRBJ2-1; weak D call: TRBD2 (6 bases). The CDR3 loop spans 19 amino acids. Germline CDR1 is SGHRS and CDR2 is YFSETQ. The CDR3 spells CASSLREGNSGGAFNEQFF. In DNA form, the CDR3 reads TGCGCTAGCAGCTTGCGAGAAGGGAATAGCGGAGGGGCCTTCAATGAGCAGTTCTTC.

Comment on this clonotype: At one end the junction does not follow the germline gene, possibly because of a read error. The chain recombines TRBV11-1 with TRBJ2-4, with 7 bases lining up with TRBD2. CDR3 length: 17 residues. CDR1 SGHAT and CDR2 FQDESV come from the germline V gene (reference sequence). The CDR3 sequence is CANIFPGTNGTKNIQYF. The DNA for the CDR3 is TGTGCCAACATCTTTCCCGGGACTAACGGGACCAAAAACATTCAGTATTTC.

As concerns this clonotype: One end of the junction is discordant with germline, which a read error may explain. The gene calls are TRBV6-2 or TRBV6-3 and TRBJ2-1; 7 positions agree with TRBD2. Germline assignment: CDR1 MNHEY and CDR2 SVGEGT. The CDR3 consists of 18 residues. CDR3 region: CTSSSPASGSVERGEQFF. CDR3 nucleotide sequence: TGTACCAGCAGTTCCCCGGCTAGCGGAAGTGTAGAGAGGGGTGAGCAGTTCTTC.

Regarding this clonotype: Sequence at one end of the junction differs from germline and may be a read error. The J gene is TRBJ1-5, the V gene TRBV5-5, with 7 bases that match TRBD1. The CDR3 runs to 16 residues. Germline CDR1 and CDR2: SGHKS and YYEKEE (reference sequence). CDR3 sequence reads: CACSSGQTISNQLQHF. CDR3 sequence (DNA): TGTGCTTGCAGCTCGGGACAGACGATTAGCAATCAGCTCCAGCATTTT. Looking up the rest from reference TRBV5-5 and TRBJ1-5 gives the full variable domain: DAGVTQSPTHLIKTRGQQVTLRCSPISGHKSVSWYQQVLGQGPQFIFQYYEKEERGRGNFPDRFSARQFPNYSSELNVNALLLGDSALYLCACSSGQTISNQLQHFGDGTRLSIL.

Remarks on this clonotype: Compared with germline, one end of the junction differs, possibly owing to a read error. This chain joins TRBV6-1 and TRBJ2-5; D not certain. CDR1 is MNHNS, CDR2 SASEGT, per germline. The CDR3 extends over 11 amino acids. CDR3 nucleotide sequence: TGTGCCTGCAGCTACTCGGAGACTCAGTACTTC. Protein product: CACSYSETQYF.

About this clonotype itself: A read error may produce the germline difference seen at one junction end. CDR3 sequence: CTSSPIGLDTQYF. As DNA, the CDR3 is TGTACCAGCTCACCTATAGGGTTGGATACGCAGTATTTT. The chain joins TRBV18 to TRBJ2-3; D gene uncertain. CDR3 length equals 13 residues. Germline CDR1 and CDR2: KGHSH and LQKENI.

The rearrangement uses TRBV12-3 or TRBV12-4 and TRBJ2-5; tentatively, D is TRBD1 (5 bases). The CDR3 extends over 13 amino acids. Trimming pared 11 bases from V and 5 bases from J, leaving 18 bases between. In nucleotides, the CDR3 is TGTGCCTGCTGTTTAATTAAGGGGGAGACCCAGTACTTC. Amino acid sequence: CACCLIKGETQYF.

As for this clonotype: One end of the junction fails to match germline, which may point to a read error. V gene TRBV6-1 combines with J gene TRBJ2-2; D may be TRBD1 (6 bases). CDR1 MNHNS and CDR2 SASEGT come from the germline V gene. The CDR3 has 14 amino acids. The CDR3 protein is CASNPRGTNEELFF. CDR3 sequence (DNA): TGTGCCAGCAACCCCCGAGGGACAAATGAGGAGCTGTTTTTC.